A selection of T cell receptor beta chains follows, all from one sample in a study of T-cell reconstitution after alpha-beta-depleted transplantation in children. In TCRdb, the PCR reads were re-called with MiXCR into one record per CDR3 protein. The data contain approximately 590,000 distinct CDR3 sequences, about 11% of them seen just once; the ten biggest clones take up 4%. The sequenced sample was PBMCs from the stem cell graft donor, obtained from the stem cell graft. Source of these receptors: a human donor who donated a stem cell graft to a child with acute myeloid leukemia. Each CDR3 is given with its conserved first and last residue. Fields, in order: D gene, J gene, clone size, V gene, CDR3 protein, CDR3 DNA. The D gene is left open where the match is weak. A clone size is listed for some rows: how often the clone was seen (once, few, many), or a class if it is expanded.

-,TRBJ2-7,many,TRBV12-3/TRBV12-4,CASSPLQGAEQYF,TGTGCCAGCAGCCCATTACAAGGGGCCGAGCAGTACTTC
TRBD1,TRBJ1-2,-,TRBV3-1,CACSPGGTGGYGYTF,TGTGCCTGCTCCCCGGGGGGGACAGGGGGCTATGGCTACACCTTC
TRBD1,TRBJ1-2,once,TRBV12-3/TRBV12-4,CASSFTGGAYGYTF,TGTGCCAGCAGTTTTACAGGGGGCGCCTATGGCTACACCTTC
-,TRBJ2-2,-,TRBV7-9,CASSLAGSENTGELFF,TGTGCCAGCAGCTTAGCGGGGAGCGAGAACACCGGGGAGCTGTTTTTT
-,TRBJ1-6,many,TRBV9,CASSGSGTNNSPLHF,TGTGCCAGCAGCGGCTCAGGGACGAATAATTCACCCCTCCACTTT
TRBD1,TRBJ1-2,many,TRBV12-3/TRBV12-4,CASSFGRGINYGYTF,TGTGCCAGCAGTTTCGGCAGGGGGATTAACTATGGCTACACCTTC
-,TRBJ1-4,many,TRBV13,CASSFGRVNEKLFF,TGTGCCAGCAGCTTCGGACGGGTTAATGAAAAACTGTTTTTT
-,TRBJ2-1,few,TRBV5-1,CASSLGPNVNNEQFF,TGCGCCAGCAGCTTAGGTCCCAATGTTAACAATGAGCAGTTCTTC
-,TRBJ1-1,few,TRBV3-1,CASSPVGWAEAFF,TGTGCCAGCAGCCCGGTGGGTTGGGCTGAAGCTTTCTTT
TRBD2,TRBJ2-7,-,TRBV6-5,CASSYGREPATSGSEQYF,TGTGCCAGCAGTTACGGCCGGGAGCCAGCGACTAGCGGGAGTGAGCAGTACTTC
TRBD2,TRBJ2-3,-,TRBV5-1,CASSLVGTSGRAGDTQYF,TGCGCCAGCAGTTTGGTCGGGACTAGCGGGAGGGCCGGAGATACGCAGTATTTT
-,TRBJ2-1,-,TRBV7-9,CASSSGQWGYDEQFF,TGTGCCAGCAGCTCAGGCCAGTGGGGTTACGATGAGCAGTTCTTC
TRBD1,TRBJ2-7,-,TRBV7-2,CASSTTGTGEQYF,TGTGCCAGCAGCACGACAGGGACAGGCGAGCAGTACTTC
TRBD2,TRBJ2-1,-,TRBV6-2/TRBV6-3,CASHSYKTSGYNEQFF,TGTGCCAGCCATTCATATAAGACTAGCGGGTACAATGAGCAGTTCTTC
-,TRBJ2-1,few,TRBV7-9,CASSSPGNLGNEQFF,TGTGCCAGCAGCTCTCCGGGAAATCTGGGTAATGAGCAGTTCTTC
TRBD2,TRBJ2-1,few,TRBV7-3,CASSGIAGSYNEQFF,TGTGCCAGCAGCGGAATAGCGGGATCCTACAATGAGCAGTTCTTC
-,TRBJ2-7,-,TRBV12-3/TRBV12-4,CASRSGEDYEQYF,TGTGCCAGCAGGTCAGGGGAAGACTACGAGCAGTACTTC
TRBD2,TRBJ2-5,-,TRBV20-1,CSATLAGVVTQYF,TGCAGTGCTACTCTAGCGGGAGTGGTGACCCAGTACTTC
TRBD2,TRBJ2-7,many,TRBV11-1,CASSLASALAGSLSYEQYF,TGTGCCAGCAGCTTGGCCTCAGCTTTAGCGGGATCTCTCTCCTACGAGCAGTACTTC
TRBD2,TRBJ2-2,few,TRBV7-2,CASILSPGGPGELFF,TGTGCCAGCATCCTTAGTCCGGGAGGGCCCGGGGAGCTGTTTTTT
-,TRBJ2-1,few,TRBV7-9,CASSLGSGSTRNNEQFF,TGTGCCAGCAGCTTGGGTTCAGGGTCGACGAGAAACAATGAGCAGTTCTTC
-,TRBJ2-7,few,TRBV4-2,CASSHGSTYEQYF,TGTGCCAGCAGCCATGGCAGCACCTACGAGCAGTACTTC
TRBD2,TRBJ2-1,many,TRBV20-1,CSAWTSGREQFF,TGCAGTGCTTGGACTAGCGGGAGGGAGCAGTTCTTC
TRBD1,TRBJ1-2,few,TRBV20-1,CSARVTGSGPGYTF,TGCAGTGCTAGAGTGACAGGGTCAGGCCCTGGCTACACCTTC
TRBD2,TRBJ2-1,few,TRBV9,CASSLGSSGGPNYNEQFF,TGTGCCAGCAGCCTAGGGAGTTCGGGGGGACCAAACTACAATGAGCAGTTCTTC
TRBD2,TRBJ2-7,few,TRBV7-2,CASSLLDPSGRRSYEQYF,TGTGCCAGCAGCTTATTGGACCCTAGCGGGAGGAGGTCCTACGAGCAGTACTTC
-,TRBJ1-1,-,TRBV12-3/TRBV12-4,CAICLILRGTGRRDTEAFF,TGTGCCATCTGTTTAATTTTAAGAGGAACGGGAAGGCGGGACACTGAAGCTTTCTTT